This TCR beta chain was captured by sequencing in a study of T-cell reconstitution after alpha-beta-depleted transplantation in children. CDR1 MGHRA and CDR2 YSYEKL come from the germline V gene. V dropped 3 bases and J dropped 1 base, with 15 bases sitting between them. This CDR3 region has 16 residues. The TCRbeta library incorporated unique molecular identifiers. Each CDR3 protein is one row after TCRdb ran MiXCR on the PCR reads. The top ten clones hold over 4.5% of a sample with approximately 420,000 distinct CDR3 sequences, 11% of them seen once. The input for sequencing was PBMCs from the stem cell graft donor, taken from the stem cell graft. This TCR was recovered from a human donor who donated a stem cell graft to a child with acute myeloid leukemia. The V gene is TRBV4-1, the J gene TRBJ2-5, with D possibly matching TRBD1 (6 bases). CDR3 residues: CASSHPIGRGQETQYF. The CDR3 DNA is TGCGCCAGCAGCCATCCGATTGGCAGGGGCCAAGAGACCCAGTACTTC.